This TCR beta chain was sequenced for a study of vaccination effects on CD4 cells after COVID-19. Pools of viral peptides were used by the ViraFEST assay to expand antigen-specific CD4+ T cells ahead of sequencing. After more than 9 days in culture, the CD4+ T cells were isolated. The cohort was immunized with two doses of either the BNT162b2 or mRNA-1273 vaccine. The germline V gene encodes CDR1 SGHRS and CDR2 YFSETQ. The CDR3 spans 15 residues. Trimming removed 4 bases from V and 4 bases from J, with 15 bases in between. This clone was recorded once. The antigen is not known. Measured with immunoSEQ multiplex PCR; TCRdb has only the in-frame clones, and not every one. The sample includes about 30,000 clones, roughly 71% of them seen just once.

This clonotype was sampled from a human donor who received a COVID-19 vaccine. This chain connects TRBV5-1 to TRBJ2-1; D is uncertain. This specimen consisted of CD4+ T cells from PBMCs cultured with HCoV-OC43 spike peptides, obtained after COVID-19 vaccination. The subset: HCoV-OC43 spike overlapping peptide pool stimulation. The CDR3 is CASSRPTERYNEQFF. In DNA, the CDR3 is TGCGCCAGCAGCCGGCCTACCGAGAGATACAATGAGCAGTTCTTC.